This passage covers 24 T cell receptor beta chains from one sample sequenced in a study of CD8 T cells in ankylosing spondylitis (dated by TCRdb to about 2017). Results and caveats for the whole study, not just this receptor: A TCR beta motif of eight highly homologous amino acid variants appeared characteristic of blood from ankylosing spondylitis patients.

Libraries were prepared through 5' RACE. This sample was sequenced with an Illumina HiSeq 2500. The public reads were quality trimmed at Q25 with fastp and then assembled into clones with MiXCR by TCRdb, keeping productive beta chains. When rows share a CDR3 protein, they turn into one entry using the most common DNA and genes. This sample has over 600,000 distinct CDR3 sequences in its table, and roughly 19% of those were observed once. Roughly a fifth of the sample belongs to the ten largest clones. These receptors have no known antigen. Material: blood, either unsorted or a sorted T cell fraction (not recorded which). The receptors come from a male donor with ankylosing spondylitis.

The rearrangement joins TRBV21-1 to TRBJ2-2; the table's D call of TRBD1 was not tested on the DNA. TRBV21-1 is a recognized pseudogene. There are 19 residues in the CDR3. CDR3 in DNA: TGTGCCAGCAGCAAAGGGGAGTCGTGTAGCGCCCGCGGGGCCGGGGAGCTGTTTTTT. This translates into CASSKGESCSARGAGELFF.

This clonotype has only a few counts. The chain carries TRBV7-9 and TRBJ1-2; 7 bases align to TRBD1. Per germline, CDR1 SEHNR and CDR2 FQNEAQ (reference sequence). With V trimmed by 5 bases and J by 4 bases, 7 bases remained unmatched. This CDR3 contains 14 residues. DNA of the CDR3: TGTGCCAGCAGCCGGTCCGGGACAGCCTATGGCTACACCTTC. Protein sequence: CASSRSGTAYGYTF.

J is TRBJ2-5 and V is TRBV7-9; 9 bases are shared with TRBD1. After removal of 5 bases from V and 0 bases from J, the junction contained 4 bases not matched to a gene. The CDR3 is 15 amino acids. In germline, CDR1 is SEHNR, CDR2 FQNEAQ (reference sequence). CDR3 nucleotides: TGTGCCAGCAGCCCATGGGACAGGGACCAAGAGACCCAGTACTTC. Amino acids: CASSPWDRDQETQYF.

This chain links TRBV5-1 with TRBJ2-6; possibly TRBD1 for D (5 bases). Germline loops: CDR1 SGHRS, CDR2 YFSETQ. This CDR3 is built from 14 residues. V was pared by 7 bases and J by 2 bases, with 10 bases between. The DNA for the CDR3 is TGCGCCAGCGGCGACAGTCCTGGGGCCAACGTCCTGACTTTC. Encoded protein: CASGDSPGANVLTF.

This chain links TRBV7-6 with TRBJ2-7; D not resolved. V shed 6 bases and J shed 5 bases, with 17 bases lying between them. Germline CDR1 and CDR2: SGHVS and FNYEAQ. This CDR3 comprises 14 residues. The CDR3 spells CASRQLAGWDEQYF. The CDR3 bases are TGTGCCAGCAGGCAACTGGCTGGCTGGGACGAGCAGTACTTC. Full variable domain (remainder filled in from reference TRBV7-6 and TRBJ2-7): GAGVSQSPRYKVTKRGQDVALRCDPISGHVSLYWYRQALGQGPEFLTYFNYEAQQDKSGLPNDRFSAERPEGSISTLTIQRTEQRDSAMYRCASRQLAGWDEQYFGPGTRLTVT.

This clonotype was counted many times. J is TRBJ2-3 and V is TRBV6-5; D is unclear. From germline, CDR1 is MNHEY and CDR2 SVGAGI. The CDR3 sequence is 14 residues long. The ends were cut back, 0 bases at V and 3 bases at J, with 7 bases in the middle. CDR3 bases: TGTGCCAGCAGTTACTCGGGAAGTACAGATACGCAGTATTTT. Amino acid sequence: CASSYSGSTDTQYF.

This chain links TRBV7-6 with TRBJ2-7; TRBD2 is a possible D gene (6 bases). The CDR3 runs 14 residues. Germline assignment: CDR1 SGHVS and CDR2 FNYEAQ. V was clipped by 5 bases and J by 0 bases, with 11 bases between them. The CDR3 DNA sequence: TGTGCCAGCAGCCCCTGGGGGGACTCCTACGAGCAGTACTTC. Its protein product is CASSPWGDSYEQYF.

J is TRBJ2-7 and V is TRBV24-1; 8 bases match TRBD2. From germline, CDR1 is KGHDR and CDR2 SFDVKD. This CDR3 has 15 amino acids. J lost 5 bases, V lost 3 bases, and 8 bases had no gene match. DNA of the CDR3: TGTGCCACCAGTGATGTGAGCGGGAGTATCCACGAGCAGTACTTC. Translation gives CATSDVSGSIHEQYF.

This clonotype has only one observation. This chain connects TRBV6-5 to TRBJ1-2; no definite D call. This CDR3 comprises 15 residues. CDR1 and CDR2 (germline): MNHEY, SVGAGI. V lost 4 bases and J 0 bases, leaving 12 bases between the germline ends. CDR3 region: CASSSNRVANYGYTF. The CDR3 nucleotides are TGTGCCAGCAGTTCCAACAGAGTAGCTAACTATGGCTACACCTTC.

The V call is TRBV29-1, the J call TRBJ1-2; 8 bases agree with TRBD1. The CDR3 sequence is 14 residues long. The germline gives CDR1 SQVTM, CDR2 ANQGSEA. V gave up 0 bases and J gave up 3 bases; unmatched junction bases: 3. The CDR3 sequence is CSVEDGQGDYGYTF. In DNA form, the CDR3 reads TGCAGCGTTGAAGACGGACAGGGTGACTATGGCTACACCTTC. The complete variable domain, with remaining parts taken from reference TRBV29-1 and TRBJ1-2, reads SAVISQKPSRDICQRGTSLTIQCQVDSQVTMMFWYRQQPGQSLTLIATANQGSEATYESGFVIDKFPISRPNLTFSTLTVSNMSPEDSSIYLCSVEDGQGDYGYTFGSGTRLTVV.

This clonotype was seen many times. V and J are TRBV20-1 and TRBJ1-1; D unclear. There are 16 residues in the CDR3. The V and J ends lost 0 bases and 1 base respectively, with 15 bases between them. Germline values: CDR1 DFQATT, CDR2 SNEGSKA (reference sequence). This CDR3 is CSAREGAEGANTEAFF. The CDR3 DNA sequence: TGCAGTGCTAGAGAGGGCGCGGAGGGTGCGAACACTGAAGCTTTCTTT.

This clonotype has only one observation. J is TRBJ2-7 and V is TRBV6-2 or TRBV6-3; D unclear. The germline CDR1 and CDR2 sequences are MNHEY and SVGEGT. Trimming shortened V by 0 bases and J by 3 bases, and 6 bases separated the two germline ends. The CDR3 spans 13 residues. The CDR3 nucleotides are TGTGCCAGCAGTTACTCGACTCTCTACGAGCAGTACTTC. This encodes CASSYSTLYEQYF.

A few counts support this clonotype. The J gene is TRBJ2-5, the V gene TRBV3-1; tentative D call: TRBD1 (5 bases). This CDR3 is 15 amino acids long. Trimming removed 4 bases from V and 4 bases from J, with 16 bases in between. Germline CDR1 LGHDT, CDR2 YNNKEL (reference sequence). The CDR3 DNA is TGTGCCAGCAGCCCAGGGCACGACCCTTCAGAGACCCAGTACTTC. Translating gives CASSPGHDPSETQYF.

The chain has TRBV7-2 and TRBJ1-4; TRBD1 is a possible D gene (5 bases). V lost 1 base, J lost 8 bases, and 8 bases lay in between. The CDR3 runs to 13 residues. The germline V gene encodes CDR1 SGHTA and CDR2 FQGNSA. The CDR3 region is CASSLEGKEKLFF. CDR3 coding DNA: TGTGCCAGCAGCTTAGAGGGGAAAGAAAAACTGTTTTTT.

V is TRBV29-1 and J is TRBJ2-7; either TRBD1 or TRBD2 may supply D (6 bases each). V was cut by 1 base and J by 1 base, with 14 bases left in between. The CDR3 is made up of 15 amino acids. CDR1 and CDR2 (germline): SQVTM, ANQGSEA. Here the CDR3 DNA reads TGCAGCGTTGAAGCGTCGGAGGGGGTATCCTACGAGCAGTACTTC. Amino acid sequence: CSVEASEGVSYEQYF.

The rearrangement uses TRBV7-9 and TRBJ1-2; D perhaps matches TRBD1 (5 bases). The CDR3 is 13 amino acids. CDR1 and CDR2 from the germline V gene are SEHNR and FQNEAQ (reference sequence). Trimming pared 5 bases from V and 8 bases from J, leaving 15 bases between. CDR3 region: CASSPLTVLGYTF. The CDR3 region has the DNA TGTGCCAGCAGCCCCTTGACAGTCTTAGGCTACACCTTC.

V is TRBV7-9 and J is TRBJ1-2; 8 bases align to TRBD1. In germline, CDR1 is SEHNR, CDR2 FQNEAQ (reference sequence). The CDR3 is 15 amino acids. V lost 6 bases, J lost 8 bases, and 14 bases stayed unmatched. CDR3 protein: CASSSPPVTGDGYTF. In DNA form, the CDR3 reads TGTGCCAGCAGTTCCCCGCCGGTGACAGGGGACGGCTACACCTTC.

This clonotype has a count of ten or more. This sequence joins TRBV2 and TRBJ1-1, with 7 positions matching TRBD1. The ends lost 5 bases at V and 1 base at J; junction bases unmatched: 4. The length of the CDR3 is 14 residues. Germline V gene lookup returns CDR1 SNHLY and CDR2 FYNNEI. The CDR3 reads CASSTGTANTEAFF. The CDR3, as DNA: TGTGCCAGCAGTACCGGGACAGCGAACACTGAAGCTTTCTTT. The entire variable domain, with the rest obtained from reference TRBV2 and TRBJ1-1, is as follows: EPEVTQTPSHQVTQMGQEVILRCVPISNHLYFYWYRQILGQKVEFLVSFYNNEISEKSEIFDDQFSVERPDGSNFTLKIRSTKLEDSAMYFCASSTGTANTEAFFGQGTRLTVV.

This clonotype has only a few counts. The chain couples TRBV3-1 to TRBJ2-5; 12 bases map to TRBD2. Germline CDR1 and CDR2: LGHDT and YNNKEL (reference sequence). This CDR3 has 16 amino acids. Germline trimming cut 4 bases from V and 4 bases from J; bases unmatched to any gene: 7. CDR3 in amino acids: CASSLQTSGGRETQYF. CDR3 DNA: TGTGCCAGCAGCCTCCAGACTAGCGGGGGACGAGAGACCCAGTACTTC.

J is TRBJ2-2 and V is TRBV14, with 9 bases aligning to TRBD1. The CDR3 has 16 residues. Germline CDR1 and CDR2: SGHDN and FVKESK. V was clipped by 4 bases and J by 7 bases; unmatched bases: 10. CDR3 coding DNA: TGTGCCAGCAGCCCCGCCCGTCGGACAGGGGTCGGGGAGCTGTTTTTT. As protein: CASSPARRTGVGELFF.

The chain couples TRBV5-1 to TRBJ1-1; TRBD1 matches at 9 bases. Germline V gene lookup returns CDR1 SGHRS and CDR2 YFSETQ. V lost 0 bases and J lost 4; bases outside the gene matches: 4. The CDR3 is made up of 15 amino acids. CDR3 bases: TGCGCCAGCAGCTTGGCTGGGACAGGGAGCACTGAAGCTTTCTTT. Translation gives CASSLAGTGSTEAFF. The full variable domain, its missing parts supplied by reference TRBV5-1 and TRBJ1-1, is KAGVTQTPRYLIKTRGQQVTLSCSPISGHRSVSWYQQTPGQGLQFLFEYFSETQRNKGNFPGRFSGRQFSNSRSEMNVSTLELGDSALYLCASSLAGTGSTEAFFGQGTRLTVV.

This clonotype was detected only a few times. J is TRBJ1-5 and V is TRBV6-5; D perhaps matches TRBD1 (5 bases). In germline, CDR1 is MNHEY, CDR2 SVGAGI. This CDR3 has 16 amino acids. V lost 0 bases, J lost 6 bases, and 15 bases lay in between. The CDR3: CASSYSLPGLGQPQHF. In DNA, the CDR3 is TGTGCCAGCAGTTACTCCCTACCGGGGCTGGGTCAGCCCCAGCATTTT.

This clonotype was counted between two and nine times. This chain links TRBV6-2 or TRBV6-3 with TRBJ1-2, with TRBD1 matching 10 bases. Per germline, CDR1 MNHEY and CDR2 SVGEGT. With 8 bases clipped from V and 2 bases from J, the junction kept 8 bases outside the gene matches. The CDR3 runs to 15 residues. CDR3 nucleotides: TGTGCCAGCCTAACCCGGACAGGGGGAAACTATGGCTACACCTTC. It translates to CASLTRTGGNYGYTF.

A few counts support this clonotype. This chain links TRBV11-2 with TRBJ2-7, with unresolved D. CDR1 and CDR2 from the germline V gene are SGHAT and FQNNGV. The CDR3 contains 15 residues. V gave up 5 bases and J gave up 0 bases, with 14 bases separating them. The CDR3 loop reads CASSPSRQNSYEQYF. The CDR3 nucleotides read TGTGCCAGCAGCCCGTCGCGCCAGAACTCCTACGAGCAGTACTTC.